The next 13 T cell receptor beta chains were all read from a single sample in a study of PD-L1 blockade in urothelial cancer. Time point noted: pretreatment peripheral blood. The protocol was immunoSEQ multiplex PCR, while the TCRdb copy is restricted to in-frame clones and leaves out a portion. The table lists tens of thousands of clones, roughly 90% of them singletons. The sample consisted of PBMCs, taken around atezolizumab (anti-PD-L1) treatment. These TCRs come from a man aged 70-80 years with urothelial cancer.

J is TRBJ2-7 and V is TRBV7-8; 9 nucleotides align to TRBD1. V lost 0 bases and J lost 6; bases outside the gene matches: 6. The CDR3 contains 15 residues. Germline assignment: CDR1 SGHVS and CDR2 FQNEAQ. CDR3 loop: CASSLAWDRVAEQYF. The CDR3 DNA sequence: TGTGCCAGCAGCTTAGCTTGGGACAGGGTAGCCGAGCAGTACTTC.

The CDR3 region is CSASPLVAQFF. The CDR3 nucleotides are TGCAGTGCCTCCCCTCTAGTAGCCCAGTTCTTC. The rearrangement joins TRBV20-1 to TRBJ2-1; D is uncertain. The CDR3 is made up of 11 amino acids. CDR1 DFQATT and CDR2 SNEGSKA come from the germline V gene (reference sequence). With 6 bases removed from V and 13 bases from J, the gap between germline ends came to 16 bases.

The V gene is TRBV2, the J gene TRBJ2-4; 10 nucleotides line up with TRBD2. The germline V gene encodes CDR1 SNHLY and CDR2 FYNNEI. This CDR3 spans 15 amino acids. Trimming cost V 2 bases and J 9 bases; bases outside gene matches: 7. The CDR3: CASSERAGGPGIQYF. The CDR3 bases are TGTGCCAGCAGTGAACGAGCGGGAGGGCCGGGCATTCAGTACTTC.

The J gene is TRBJ2-3, the V gene TRBV5-6; D is perhaps TRBD2 (7 bases). Looked up from germline, CDR1 is SGHDT and CDR2 is YYEEEE. V was clipped by 1 base and J by 6 bases, with 12 bases between them. This CDR3 spans 14 amino acids. The chain's CDR3 is CASSLRGGWDTQYF. The CDR3 region has the DNA TGTGCCAGCAGCTTGAGGGGGGGATGGGATACGCAGTATTTT.

The chain recombines TRBV9 with TRBJ2-1, with TRBD2 matching over 9 bases. V was pared by 0 bases and J by 6 bases, with 4 bases of the junction left unmatched. The CDR3 totals 15 residues. Looked up from germline, CDR1 is SGDLS and CDR2 is YYNGEE. CDR3 nucleotides: TGTGCCAGCAGCGTAGGGACTAGCGAGGCCAATGAGCAGTTCTTC. Protein: CASSVGTSEANEQFF. Using reference TRBV9 and TRBJ2-1 for the parts outside the CDR3, the full variable domain is DSGVTQTPKHLITATGQRVTLRCSPRSGDLSVYWYQQSLDQGLQFLIQYYNGEERAKGNILERFSAQQFPDLHSELNLSSLELGDSALYFCASSVGTSEANEQFFGPGTRLTVL.

This chain connects TRBV6-1 to TRBJ2-1; D is possibly TRBD2 (6 bases). This CDR3 has 15 amino acids. Trimming took 6 bases from V and 3 from J, leaving 15 bases between them. CDR1 MNHNS and CDR2 SASEGT come from the germline V gene. CDR3 DNA: TGTGCCAGCAGGCCCGGAGGGAGCGACTACAATGAGCAGTTCTTC. Its protein product is CASRPGGSDYNEQFF.

The chain couples TRBV27 to TRBJ2-1; 11 bases agree with TRBD2. The CDR3 has 15 residues. From germline, CDR1 is MNHEY and CDR2 SMNVEV (reference sequence). The V segment lost 5 bases and the J segment 6 bases; nucleotides outside the gene matches: 6. This chain's CDR3 is CASSNSGLAANEQFF. In DNA form, the CDR3 reads TGTGCCAGCAGTAACTCGGGACTAGCGGCCAATGAGCAGTTCTTC.

The chain links TRBV4-2 to TRBJ1-5, with TRBD1 identical over 9 bases. With 8 bases clipped from V and 5 bases from J, the junction kept 4 bases outside the gene matches. The CDR3 has 13 residues. From germline, CDR1 is LGHNA and CDR2 YNFKEQ. The CDR3 sequence is CASGTGGDQPQHF. CDR3 DNA sequence: TGTGCCAGCGGAACAGGGGGCGATCAGCCCCAGCATTTT.

The chain joins TRBV4-1 to TRBJ1-2; D is undetermined. The CDR3 consists of 15 residues. V was trimmed by 3 bases and J by 3 bases, leaving 14 bases between them. CDR1 MGHRA and CDR2 YSYEKL come from the germline V gene. For the CDR3, the DNA is TGCGCCAGCAGCCAGGATTCCGTAGGAGACTATGGCTACACCTTC. Its translation: CASSQDSVGDYGYTF.

V gene TRBV4-2 combines with J gene TRBJ2-3; no clear D gene. The CDR3 has 13 residues. Trimming stripped 4 bases from V and 1 base from J, with 6 bases between. Germline CDR1 reads LGHNA; CDR2 reads YNFKEQ. The CDR3 nucleotides read TGTGCCAGCAGCCCCCCGGGCACAGATACGCAGTATTTT. Its protein is CASSPPGTDTQYF.

This clone was seen just once. The gene calls are TRBV2 and TRBJ1-3; TRBD1 might be the D (5 bases). V lost 1 base and J 7 bases, leaving 17 bases between the germline ends. Germline CDR1 is SNHLY and CDR2 is FYNNEI. This CDR3 comprises 16 residues. CDR3 residues: CASSEVSAGQVNTIYF. CDR3 coding DNA: TGTGCCAGCAGTGAAGTCTCGGCAGGGCAGGTGAACACCATATATTTT.

This chain links TRBV11-2 with TRBJ2-3, with 9 positions matching TRBD2. CDR1 SGHAT and CDR2 FQNNGV come from the germline V gene. The junction had 3 bases not matched to a gene; V was cut back by 0 bases and J by 5 bases. The CDR3 runs 15 residues. The CDR3: CASSLDLSGRDTQYF. Here the CDR3 DNA reads TGTGCCAGCAGCTTAGATCTTAGCGGGAGAGATACGCAGTATTTT.

The chain recombines TRBV29-1 with TRBJ2-7; D is uncertain. V shed 0 bases and J shed 4 bases, with 10 bases lying between them. Germline-derived CDR1 and CDR2 are SQVTM and ANQGSEA. The CDR3 extends over 13 amino acids. CDR3 amino acids: CSVEDRGGYEQYF. The CDR3 coding sequence is TGCAGCGTTGAAGATCGCGGTGGGTACGAGCAGTACTTC.